The 11 T cell receptor delta chains in this list originate from one sample, sequenced in a study of γδ T cells in repeated Plasmodium falciparum infection. Bulk repertoires came from Vgamma9/Vdelta2+ or Vdelta2-negative gammadelta T cells flow-sorted from PBMC. TCRdb reprocessed the multiplex PCR reads using CATT. The table has 55,000 to 70,000 delta-chain clones, roughly 1.8% seen once; the top ten hold about 15%. Sequenced material: gamma-delta T cells from blood. The receptor source for this set is a pool of human donors (malaria-infected and uninfected, not separated).

This clone was observed a few times. With a far larger clone one base away, a read error is the likely cause. Other DNA sequences in this specimen translate into the identical CDR3. Written as DNA, the CDR3 is TGTGCTCTTGGGGAGTCTTTTCCCAACCGGTGGCTGGGGAGATACACCGATAAACTCATCTTT. This codes for CALGESFPNRWLGRYTDKLIF. This chain connects TRDV1 to TRDJ1; possible D gene TRDD3, 6 bases. TCRdb supplies no J gene; here it was assigned by aligning the nucleotide sequence to germline. The CDR3 covers 21 residues. Germline V gene lookup returns CDR1 TSWWSYY and CDR2 QGS. The V and J ends lost 3 bases and 0 bases respectively, with 29 bases between them.

This clone was seen a few times. The protein held in TCRdb is that of a much larger clone and does not match this DNA's translation at residue 3, likely because of a read error; the protein shown is translated from the DNA. CDR3 loop: CAPPRGLYWGKTDKLIF. Written as DNA, the CDR3 is TGTGCCCCCCCCCGTGGACTTTACTGGGGGAAGACCGATAAACTCATCTTT. This chain joins TRDV3 and TRDJ1; 9 bases align to TRDD3. As TCRdb names no J gene, one was assigned here on the basis of a DNA match to germline. V dropped 5 bases and J dropped 2; count of bases not matched to a gene: 18. The CDR3 is 17 amino acids. Germline values: CDR1 TVYSNPD, CDR2 GDNSRS (reference sequence).

This clone was counted between two and nine times. The protein held in TCRdb is that of a much larger clone and does not match this DNA's translation at residue 12, likely because of a read error; the protein shown is translated from the DNA. V is TRDV3 and J is TRDJ1, with a weak D call TRDD3 (5 bases). Per germline, CDR1 TVYSNPD and CDR2 GDNSRS (reference sequence). The CDR3 extends over 19 amino acids. The ends were cut back, 2 bases at V and 8 bases at J, with 36 bases in the middle. CDR3 DNA sequence: TGTGCCTTTGGCCGGGGCCCATTCTACGCCCCCGCACTGGCCTCGAAACTCATCTTT. Its translation: CAFGRGPFYAPALASKLIF.

Notes on this clone: The mismatch at residue 15 between this DNA's translation and the TCRdb protein of a much larger clone likely reflects a read error; the protein shown is translated from the DNA. The gene calls are TRAV38-2/DV8 and TRDJ1, with TRDD3 identical over 7 bases. Germline CDR1 and CDR2: TSESDYY and QEAYKQQN. The CDR3 is 17 residues long. The CDR3 sequence is CAYRRLGTRPYTDKPIF. In nucleotides, the CDR3 is TGTGCTTATAGGAGACTGGGGACGAGACCCTACACCGATAAACCCATCTTT.

In regard to this clone: The TCRdb protein comes from a much larger clone and disagrees with this DNA's translation at residue 14, likely due to a read error; the protein given here is derived from the DNA. The rearrangement joins TRDV1 to TRDJ1, with 9 bases matching TRDD2. Germline V gene data show CDR1 as TSWWSYY and CDR2 as QGS. The CDR3 covers 17 residues. The CDR3 DNA follows: TGTGCTCTTGGGGAAACTCCTTCCTACGGGGGATGGGATAACCTCATCTTT. Its translation: CALGETPSYGGWDNLIF.

As regards this clone: The TCRdb record carries a much larger clone's protein, which differs from this DNA's translation at residue 14; a read error is the likely cause, and the protein listed here is the DNA translation. This CDR3 reads CAFAAGPYWGMVVIDKLIF. As DNA, the CDR3 is TGTGCCTTTGCCGCCGGCCCTTACTGGGGGATGGTCGTCATCGATAAACTCATCTTT. The V and J genes are TRDV3 and TRDJ1, with TRDD3 matching 10 bases. V gave up 2 bases and J gave up 4 bases; unmatched junction bases: 22. The germline CDR1 and CDR2 sequences are TVYSNPD and GDNSRS (reference sequence). There are 19 residues in the CDR3.

Concerning this clone: The protein TCRdb lists belongs to a much larger clone and differs from this DNA's translation at residue 7, which points to a read error; the protein shown is made from the DNA. The chain couples TRDV1 to TRDJ1, with 9 bases identical to TRDD3. Per the germline V gene, CDR1 is TSWWSYY and CDR2 is QGS. The trim removed 0 bases at V and 0 bases at J, leaving 26 bases unmatched. This CDR3 spans 24 amino acids. DNA of the CDR3: TGTGCTCTTGGGGAACTATGGGAGTTTGTGTCCGGGTGGTCTGGGGGATCCTACACCGATAAACTCATCTTT. Protein sequence: CALGELWEFVSGWSGGSYTDKLIF.

This clone was picked up many times. TCRdb's protein, taken from a much larger clone, differs from this DNA's translation at residue 13, likely owing to a read error; the protein displayed comes from the DNA. The V and J genes are TRDV1 and TRDJ1; 8 bases line up with TRDD3. This CDR3 has 21 residues. Per germline, CDR1 TSWWSYY and CDR2 QGS. V shed 4 bases, J shed 6 bases, and the junction held 28 bases outside the gene matches. The CDR3 region has the DNA TGTGCTCTTGGGGCATTTCCTTCGAAGGTTGGGGGATCCAGGTACGCCTATAAACTCATCTTT. Its translation: CALGAFPSKVGGSRYAYKLIF.

This clone was found a few times. The TCRdb protein, from a much larger clone, departs from this DNA's translation at residue 4, likely by read error; the protein shown derives from the DNA. The chain joins TRDV1 to TRDJ1; 7 nucleotides line up with TRDD3. Germline matching of the DNA provided the J gene here, since TCRdb leaves it blank. This CDR3 region has 19 residues. Per germline, CDR1 TSWWSYY and CDR2 QGS. CDR3 sequence: CALEELTLVWGPYTDKLIF. DNA of the CDR3: TGTGCTCTTGAGGAACTGACCCTCGTCTGGGGGCCATACACCGATAAACTCATCTTT.

In this sample, this clone turned up many times. The V and J genes are TRDV1 and TRDJ1; TRDD3 aligns across 12 bases. Germline V gene data show CDR1 as TSWWSYY and CDR2 as QGS. With V trimmed by 7 bases and J by 8 bases, 26 bases remained unmatched. CDR3 size: 20 residues. The CDR3 DNA is TGTGCTCTTGCGGGGGAGTTTGGACGATGGGTACTGGGGGATACAACGAAACTCATCTTT. Amino acid sequence: CALAGEFGRWVLGDTTKLIF.

This clone was seen a few times. This likely stems from a read error, as it lies one base from a far larger clone. Distinct nucleotide sequences in the sample also encode this CDR3. The V gene is TRDV1, the J gene TRDJ1; 13 bases are a match to TRDD3. TCRdb gives no J gene; it was assigned here by matching the DNA to germline. The CDR3 is 19 amino acids. The junction had 21 bases not matched to a gene; V was cut back by 9 bases and J by 5 bases. The V gene's germline CDR1 is TSWWSYY and CDR2 QGS. DNA for the CDR3: TGTGCTCTCAATCACAAGGCAAACTGGGGGATACGGCCCACGGATAAACTCATCTTT. Amino acid sequence: CALNHKANWGIRPTDKLIF.